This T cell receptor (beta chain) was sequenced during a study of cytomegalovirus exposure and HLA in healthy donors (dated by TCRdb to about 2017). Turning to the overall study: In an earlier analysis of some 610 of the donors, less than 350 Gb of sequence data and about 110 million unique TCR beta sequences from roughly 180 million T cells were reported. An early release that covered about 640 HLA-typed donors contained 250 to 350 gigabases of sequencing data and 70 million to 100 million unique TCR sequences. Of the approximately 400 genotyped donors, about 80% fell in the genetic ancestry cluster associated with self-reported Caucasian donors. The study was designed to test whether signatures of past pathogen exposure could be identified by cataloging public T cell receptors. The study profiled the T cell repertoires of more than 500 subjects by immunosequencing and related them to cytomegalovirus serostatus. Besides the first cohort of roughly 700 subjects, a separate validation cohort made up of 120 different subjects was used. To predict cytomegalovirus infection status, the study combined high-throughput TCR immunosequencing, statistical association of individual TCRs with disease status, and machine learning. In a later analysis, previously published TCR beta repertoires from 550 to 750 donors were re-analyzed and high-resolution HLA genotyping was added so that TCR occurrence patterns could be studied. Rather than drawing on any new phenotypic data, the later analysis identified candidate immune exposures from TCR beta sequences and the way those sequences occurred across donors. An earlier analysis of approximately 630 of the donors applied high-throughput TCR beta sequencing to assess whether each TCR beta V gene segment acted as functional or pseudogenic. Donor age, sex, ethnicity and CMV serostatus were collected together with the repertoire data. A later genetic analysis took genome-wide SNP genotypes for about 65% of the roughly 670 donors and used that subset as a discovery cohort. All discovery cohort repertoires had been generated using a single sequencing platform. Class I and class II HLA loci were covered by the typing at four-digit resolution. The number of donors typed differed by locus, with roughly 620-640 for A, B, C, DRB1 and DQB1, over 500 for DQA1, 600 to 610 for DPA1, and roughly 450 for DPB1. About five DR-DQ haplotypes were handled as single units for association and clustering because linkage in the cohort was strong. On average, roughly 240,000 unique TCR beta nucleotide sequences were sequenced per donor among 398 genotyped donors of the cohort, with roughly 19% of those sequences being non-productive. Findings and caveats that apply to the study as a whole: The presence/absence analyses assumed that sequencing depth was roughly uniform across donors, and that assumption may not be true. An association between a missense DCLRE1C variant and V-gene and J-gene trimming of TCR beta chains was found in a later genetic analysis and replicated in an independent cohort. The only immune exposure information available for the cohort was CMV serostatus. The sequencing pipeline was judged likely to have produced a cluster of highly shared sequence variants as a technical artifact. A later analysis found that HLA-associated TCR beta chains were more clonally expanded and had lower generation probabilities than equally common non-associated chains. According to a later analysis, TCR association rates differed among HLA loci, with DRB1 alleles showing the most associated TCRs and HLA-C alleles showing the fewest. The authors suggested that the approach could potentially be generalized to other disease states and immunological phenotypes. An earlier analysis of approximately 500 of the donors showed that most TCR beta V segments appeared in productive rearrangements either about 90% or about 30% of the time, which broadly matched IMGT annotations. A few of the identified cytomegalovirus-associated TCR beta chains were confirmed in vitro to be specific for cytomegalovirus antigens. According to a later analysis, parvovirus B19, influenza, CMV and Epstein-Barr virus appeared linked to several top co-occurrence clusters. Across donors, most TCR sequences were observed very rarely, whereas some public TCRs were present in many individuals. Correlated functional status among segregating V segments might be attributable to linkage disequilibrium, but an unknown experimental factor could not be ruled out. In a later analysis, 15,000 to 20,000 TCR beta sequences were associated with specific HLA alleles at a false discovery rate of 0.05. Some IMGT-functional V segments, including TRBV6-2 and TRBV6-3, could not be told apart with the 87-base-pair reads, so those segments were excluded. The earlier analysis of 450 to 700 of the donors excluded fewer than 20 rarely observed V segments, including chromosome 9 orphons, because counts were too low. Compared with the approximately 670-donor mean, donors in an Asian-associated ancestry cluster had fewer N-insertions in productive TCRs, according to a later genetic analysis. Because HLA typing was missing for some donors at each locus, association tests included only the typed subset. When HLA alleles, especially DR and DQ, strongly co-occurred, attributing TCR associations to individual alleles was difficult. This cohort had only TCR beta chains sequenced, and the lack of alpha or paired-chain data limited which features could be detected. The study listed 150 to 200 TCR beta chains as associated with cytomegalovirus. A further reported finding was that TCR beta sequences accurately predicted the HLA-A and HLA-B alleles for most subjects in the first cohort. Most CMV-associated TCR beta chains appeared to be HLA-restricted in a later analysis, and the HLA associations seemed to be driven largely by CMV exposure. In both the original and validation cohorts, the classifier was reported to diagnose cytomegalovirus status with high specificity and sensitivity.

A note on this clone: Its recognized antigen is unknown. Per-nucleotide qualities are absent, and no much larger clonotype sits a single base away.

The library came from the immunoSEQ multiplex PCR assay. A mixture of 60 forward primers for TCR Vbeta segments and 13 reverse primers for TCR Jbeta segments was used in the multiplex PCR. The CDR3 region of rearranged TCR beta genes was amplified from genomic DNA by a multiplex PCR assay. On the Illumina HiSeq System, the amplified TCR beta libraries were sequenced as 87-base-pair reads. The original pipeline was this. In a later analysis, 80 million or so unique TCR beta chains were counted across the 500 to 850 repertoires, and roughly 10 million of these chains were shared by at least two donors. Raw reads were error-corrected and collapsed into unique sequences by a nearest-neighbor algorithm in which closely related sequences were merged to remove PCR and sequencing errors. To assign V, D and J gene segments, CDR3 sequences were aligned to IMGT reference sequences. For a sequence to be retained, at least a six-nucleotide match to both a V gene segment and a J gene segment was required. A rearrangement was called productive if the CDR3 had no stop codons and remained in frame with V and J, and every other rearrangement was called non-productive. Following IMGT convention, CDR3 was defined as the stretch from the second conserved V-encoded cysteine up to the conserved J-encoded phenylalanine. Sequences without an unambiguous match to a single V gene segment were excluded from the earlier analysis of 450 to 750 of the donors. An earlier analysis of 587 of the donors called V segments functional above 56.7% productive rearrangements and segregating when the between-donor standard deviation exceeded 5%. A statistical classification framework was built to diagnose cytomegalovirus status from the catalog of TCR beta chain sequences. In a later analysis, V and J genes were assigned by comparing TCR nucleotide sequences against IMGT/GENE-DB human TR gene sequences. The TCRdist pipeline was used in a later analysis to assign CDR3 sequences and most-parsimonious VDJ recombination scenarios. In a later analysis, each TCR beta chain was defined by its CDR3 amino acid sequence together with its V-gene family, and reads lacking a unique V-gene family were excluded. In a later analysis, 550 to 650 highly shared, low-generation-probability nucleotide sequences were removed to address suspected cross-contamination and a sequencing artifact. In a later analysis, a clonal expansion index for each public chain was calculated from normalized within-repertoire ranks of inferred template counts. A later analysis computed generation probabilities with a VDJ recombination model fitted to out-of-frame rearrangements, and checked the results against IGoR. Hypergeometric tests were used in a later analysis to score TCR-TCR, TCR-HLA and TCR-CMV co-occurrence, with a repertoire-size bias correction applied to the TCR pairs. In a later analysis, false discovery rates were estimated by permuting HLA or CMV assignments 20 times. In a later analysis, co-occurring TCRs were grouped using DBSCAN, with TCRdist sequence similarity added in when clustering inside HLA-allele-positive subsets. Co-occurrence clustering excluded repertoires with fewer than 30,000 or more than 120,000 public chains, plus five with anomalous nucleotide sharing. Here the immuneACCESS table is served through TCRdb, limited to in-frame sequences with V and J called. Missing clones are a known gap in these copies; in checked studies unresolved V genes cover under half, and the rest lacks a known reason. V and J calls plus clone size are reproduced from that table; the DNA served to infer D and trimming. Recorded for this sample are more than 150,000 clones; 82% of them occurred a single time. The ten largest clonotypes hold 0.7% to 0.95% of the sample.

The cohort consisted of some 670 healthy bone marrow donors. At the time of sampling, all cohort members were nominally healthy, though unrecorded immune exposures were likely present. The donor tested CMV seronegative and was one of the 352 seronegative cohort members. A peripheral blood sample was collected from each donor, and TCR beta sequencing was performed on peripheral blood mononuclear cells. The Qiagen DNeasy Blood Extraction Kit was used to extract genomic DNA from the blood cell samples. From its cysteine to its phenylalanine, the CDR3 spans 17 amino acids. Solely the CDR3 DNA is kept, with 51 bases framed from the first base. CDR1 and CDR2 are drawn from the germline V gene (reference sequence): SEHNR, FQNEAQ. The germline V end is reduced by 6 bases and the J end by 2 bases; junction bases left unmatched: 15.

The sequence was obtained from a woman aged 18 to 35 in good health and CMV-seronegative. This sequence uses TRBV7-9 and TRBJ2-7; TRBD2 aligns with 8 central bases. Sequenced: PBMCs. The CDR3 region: CASSPLGDSGTAYEQYF. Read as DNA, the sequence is TGTGCCAGCAGTCCCTTAGGGGATAGCGGGACCGCCTACGAGCAGTACTTC.